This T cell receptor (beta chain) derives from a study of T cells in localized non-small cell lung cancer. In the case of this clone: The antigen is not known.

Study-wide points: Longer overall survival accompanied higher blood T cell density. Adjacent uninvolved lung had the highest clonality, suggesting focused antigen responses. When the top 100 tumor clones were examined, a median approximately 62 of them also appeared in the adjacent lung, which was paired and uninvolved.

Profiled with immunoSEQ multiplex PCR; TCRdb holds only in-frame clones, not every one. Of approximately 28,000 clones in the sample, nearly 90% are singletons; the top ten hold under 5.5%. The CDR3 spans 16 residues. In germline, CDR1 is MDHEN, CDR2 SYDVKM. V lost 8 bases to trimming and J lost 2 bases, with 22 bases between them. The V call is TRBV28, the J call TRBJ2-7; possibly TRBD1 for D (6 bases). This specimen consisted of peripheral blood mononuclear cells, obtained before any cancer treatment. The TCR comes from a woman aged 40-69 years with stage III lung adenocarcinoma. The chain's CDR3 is CASQRGTDSPPYEQYF. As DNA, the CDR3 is TGTGCCAGCCAAAGGGGGACGGACAGTCCCCCCTACGAGCAGTACTTC.